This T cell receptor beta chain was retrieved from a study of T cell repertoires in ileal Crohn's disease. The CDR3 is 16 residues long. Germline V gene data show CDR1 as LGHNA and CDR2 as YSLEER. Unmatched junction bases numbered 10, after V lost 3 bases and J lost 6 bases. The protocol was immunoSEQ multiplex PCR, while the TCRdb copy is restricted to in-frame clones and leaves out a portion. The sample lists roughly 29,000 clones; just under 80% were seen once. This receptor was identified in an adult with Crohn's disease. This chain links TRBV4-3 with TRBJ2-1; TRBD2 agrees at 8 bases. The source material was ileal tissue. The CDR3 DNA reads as TGCGCCAGCAGCCACGAAAGCGGACTAGCTGGCAATGAGCAGTTCTTC. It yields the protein CASSHESGLAGNEQFF.